The rows below give T cell receptor beta chains drawn from one sample of a study of graft-versus-host responses after intestinal transplantation. The assay was immunoSEQ multiplex PCR, and TCRdb's table has in-frame clones only and misses some. Of about 63,000 clones listed, around 90% are singletons. The source was ileum tissue, collected around 350 days after transplant. These receptors were taken from a human patient who received an intestinal transplant, so some T cells may come from the graft donor. Both conserved end residues are part of each CDR3. D genes are given only for firm matches. Where a row states a size, it is once, few, many or the class of an expanded clone; other rows omit it.

clone_size | j_call | d_call | v_call | cdr3_aa | cdr3_nt
- | TRBJ1-1 | - | TRBV29-1 | CSVLGSLTEAFF | TGCAGCGTTTTGGGGAGCCTAACTGAAGCTTTCTTT
few | TRBJ2-3 | TRBD2 | TRBV4-1 | CASSPTSGTPGGTDTQYF | TGCGCCAGCAGCCCAACTAGCGGGACCCCGGGGGGAACAGATACGCAGTATTTT
- | TRBJ1-4 | TRBD1 | TRBV5-4 | CASSRDRGGEKLFF | TGTGCCAGCAGTCGGGACAGGGGAGGCGAAAAACTGTTTTTT
- | TRBJ1-2 | - | TRBV5-6 | CASSHPGTPHDNYGYTF | TGTGCCAGCAGCCATCCCGGGACCCCCCATGACAACTATGGCTACACCTTC
- | TRBJ2-1 | - | TRBV5-1 | CASSLWGLGNEQFF | TGCGCCAGCAGCTTGTGGGGGTTGGGGAATGAGCAGTTCTTC
- | TRBJ2-2 | - | TRBV4-1 | CASSPIIIIQGGVAGELFF | TGCGCCAGCAGCCCAATAATTATAATCCAGGGTGGGGTGGCCGGGGAGCTGTTTTTT
- | TRBJ1-2 | - | TRBV4-2 | CASSQAPGSGGYTF | TGTGCCAGCAGCCAAGCCCCAGGGTCGGGTGGCTACACCTTC
- | TRBJ2-7 | - | TRBV19 | CASSTGEMVYEQYF | TGTGCCAGTAGTACGGGAGAAATGGTCTACGAGCAGTACTTC
- | TRBJ1-5 | - | TRBV29-1 | CSVEEGDDQPQHF | TGCAGCGTTGAAGAGGGGGACGATCAGCCCCAGCATTTT
- | TRBJ1-5 | TRBD1 | TRBV4-1 | CASSRDSLDQPQHF | TGCGCCAGCAGCCGGGACAGTCTTGATCAGCCCCAGCATTTT
- | TRBJ2-7 | - | TRBV6-6 | CASSRGVEQYF | TGTGCCAGCAGTCGGGGAGTCGAGCAGTACTTC
- | TRBJ1-4 | - | TRBV5-6 | CASSLERGNEKLFF | TGTGCCAGCAGCTTGGAAAGGGGCAATGAAAAACTGTTTTTT
- | TRBJ1-5 | TRBD1 | TRBV19 | CASSAGTVNQPQHF | TGTGCCAGTAGTGCCGGGACAGTCAATCAGCCCCAGCATTTT
- | TRBJ2-7 | - | TRBV28 | CATKDSLFTSYEQYF | TGTGCCACCAAGGACAGCTTATTTACCTCCTACGAGCAGTACTTC
- | TRBJ2-7 | - | TRBV13 | CASSRDLTYEQYF | TGTGCCAGCAGCCGGGACCTTACCTACGAGCAGTACTTC
- | TRBJ2-3 | TRBD2 | TRBV9 | CASSRSGGAQYF | TGTGCCAGCAGCCGTAGCGGGGGAGCGCAGTATTTT
- | TRBJ2-7 | - | TRBV2 | CASSDGDQLGEQYF | TGTGCCAGCAGTGATGGGGACCAACTTGGGGAGCAGTACTTC
- | TRBJ2-7 | - | TRBV14 | CASSPGSSYEQYF | TGTGCCAGCAGTCCAGGGAGCTCCTACGAGCAGTACTTC
few | TRBJ1-5 | - | TRBV12-5 | CASGPGGTNQPQHF | TGTGCTAGTGGTCCTGGGGGGACCAATCAGCCCCAGCATTTT
- | TRBJ2-2 | - | TRBV6-5 | CASSYGQGELFF | TGTGCCAGCAGTTACGGCCAAGGGGAGCTGTTTTTT
- | TRBJ1-1 | - | TRBV20-1 | CSANKGGEAFF | TGCAGTGCGAATAAGGGCGGTGAAGCTTTCTTT
- | TRBJ2-1 | - | TRBV6-6 | CASSYSTGTYNEQFF | TGTGCCAGCAGTTACTCGACCGGGACTTACAATGAGCAGTTCTTC
few | TRBJ2-7 | TRBD1 | TRBV6-5 | CASSSSPGQGPYEQYF | TGTGCCAGCAGTTCATCCCCGGGACAGGGCCCCTACGAGCAGTACTTC
- | TRBJ2-2 | TRBD2 | TRBV4-2 | CASSPLELAGGPGELFF | TGTGCCAGCAGCCCCCTCGAACTAGCGGGGGGTCCCGGGGAGCTGTTTTTT
- | TRBJ2-3 | - | TRBV29-1 | CTPMGGTSTDTQYF | TGCACCCCAATGGGGGGAACTAGCACAGATACGCAGTATTTT
- | TRBJ1-1 | - | TRBV11-1 | CASSLQYRTEAFF | TGTGCCAGCAGCTTACAGTATCGGACTGAAGCTTTCTTT
once | TRBJ2-1 | - | TRBV7-2 | CASSLDIDEQFF | TGTGCCAGCAGCTTAGATATCGATGAGCAGTTCTTC
- | TRBJ2-5 | - | TRBV2 | CASSGAGMETQYF | TGTGCCAGCAGTGGGGCGGGTATGGAGACCCAGTACTTC
- | TRBJ2-1 | TRBD1 | TRBV15 | CATSSPTGAYNEQFF | TGTGCCACCAGCAGCCCGACAGGGGCTTACAATGAGCAGTTCTTC
few | TRBJ2-7 | - | TRBV9 | CASSVDPTRSSYEQYF | TGTGCCAGCAGCGTAGATCCTACCAGGAGCTCCTACGAGCAGTACTTC
- | TRBJ2-7 | TRBD1 | TRBV28 | CASSLSRGPSYEQYF | TGTGCCAGCAGTTTATCCAGGGGGCCCTCCTACGAGCAGTACTTC
- | TRBJ1-2 | - | TRBV2 | CASSDRTAANYGYTF | TGTGCCAGCAGTGATCGGACAGCGGCTAACTATGGCTACACCTTC
- | TRBJ2-6 | - | TRBV6-5 | CASQKSGSGANVLTF | TGTGCCAGTCAGAAATCAGGGTCTGGGGCCAACGTCCTGACTTTC
- | TRBJ2-7 | - | TRBV6-1 | CASSEGGSSYEQYF | TGTGCCAGCAGTGAAGGAGGCTCCTCCTACGAGCAGTACTTC
- | TRBJ2-5 | TRBD2 | TRBV5-5 | CASSFLPTSGVGVKTQYF | TGTGCCAGCAGCTTCTTGCCGACTAGCGGGGTGGGTGTAAAGACCCAGTACTTC
few | TRBJ2-7 | - | TRBV5-6 | CASSWLGTYSYEQYF | TGTGCCAGCAGCTGGCTGGGGACCTACTCCTACGAGCAGTACTTC
- | TRBJ2-5 | TRBD1 | TRBV15 | CATSRDRGYRGETQYF | TGTGCCACCAGCAGAGATAGGGGATACAGGGGTGAGACCCAGTACTTC
- | TRBJ1-1 | - | TRBV7-3 | CASSFKGGTEAFF | TGTGCCAGCAGCTTTAAGGGGGGCACTGAAGCTTTCTTT
once | TRBJ2-7 | TRBD1 | TRBV6-5 | CASIPDRGAYEQYF | TGTGCCAGCATCCCAGACAGGGGGGCCTACGAGCAGTACTTC
- | TRBJ1-4 | - | TRBV12-2 | CASRLAKGLMAYYEKLFF | TGTGCAAGTCGCTTAGCTAAGGGTTTGATGGCCTATTATGAAAAACTGTTTTTT
few | TRBJ2-5 | - | TRBV6-1 | CASRAGQLFPETQYF | TGTGCCAGCAGGGCCGGACAGTTGTTTCCGGAGACCCAGTACTTC
- | TRBJ2-7 | TRBD1 | TRBV28 | CASSLSGQPYEQYF | TGTGCCAGCAGTTTATCGGGACAGCCCTACGAGCAGTACTTC
- | TRBJ1-1 | TRBD1 | TRBV2 | CASRGQGDTEAFF | TGTGCCAGCCGGGGACAGGGGGACACTGAAGCTTTCTTT
- | TRBJ2-7 | - | TRBV5-6 | CASSLDQGPYEQYF | TGTGCCAGCAGCTTGGACCAGGGTCCCTACGAGCAGTACTTC
- | TRBJ1-2 | TRBD1 | TRBV9 | CASSVGTGLGYGYTF | TGTGCCAGCAGCGTAGGGACAGGGTTGGGCTATGGCTACACCTTC
once | TRBJ2-7 | - | TRBV21-1 | CASSKMGPRSYEQYF | TGTGCCAGCAGCAAAATGGGGCCCCGCAGCTACGAGCAGTACTTC
- | TRBJ1-1 | - | TRBV28 | CASSPRGGVVTEAFF | TGTGCCAGCAGTCCTCGGGGGGGGGTTGTCACTGAAGCTTTCTTT
once | TRBJ2-1 | - | TRBV25-1 | CASSGAEQFF | TGTGCCAGCAGTGGCGCTGAGCAGTTCTTC
- | TRBJ1-1 | TRBD1 | TRBV6-5 | CASRDRGLMGAFF | TGTGCCAGCAGGGACAGGGGGCTAATGGGAGCTTTCTTT
- | TRBJ1-3 | - | TRBV5-5 | CASSPGGSGNTIYF | TGTGCCAGCAGCCCCGGGGGGTCTGGAAACACCATATATTTT